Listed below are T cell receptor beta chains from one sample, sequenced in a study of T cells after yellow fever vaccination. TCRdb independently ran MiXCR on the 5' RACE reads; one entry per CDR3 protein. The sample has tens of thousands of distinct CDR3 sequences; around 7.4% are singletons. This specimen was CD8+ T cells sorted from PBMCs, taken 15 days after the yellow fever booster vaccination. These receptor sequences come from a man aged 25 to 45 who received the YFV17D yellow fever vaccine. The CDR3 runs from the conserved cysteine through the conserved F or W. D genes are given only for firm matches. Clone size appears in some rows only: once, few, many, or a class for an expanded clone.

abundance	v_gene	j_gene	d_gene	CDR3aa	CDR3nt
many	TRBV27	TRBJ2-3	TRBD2	CASSSLAGGSDTQYF	TGTGCCAGCAGTTCCCTAGCGGGAGGATCAGATACGCAGTATTTT
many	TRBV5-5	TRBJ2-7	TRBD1	CASSLVDRGYYEQYF	TGTGCCAGCAGCTTGGTCGACAGGGGTTACTACGAGCAGTACTTC
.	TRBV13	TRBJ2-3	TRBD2	CASSIRTSGTSLTDTQYF	TGTGCCAGCAGCATCCGGACTAGCGGGACCTCTCTAACAGATACGCAGTATTTT
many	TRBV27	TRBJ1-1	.	CASRTGLVTEAFF	TGTGCCAGCCGCACAGGGTTAGTCACTGAAGCTTTCTTT
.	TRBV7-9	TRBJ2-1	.	CASTASGLNEQFF	TGTGCCAGCACCGCCTCTGGACTAAATGAGCAGTTCTTC
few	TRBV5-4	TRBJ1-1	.	CASSLRTVNSEAFF	TGTGCCAGCAGCCTACGGACAGTTAATTCTGAAGCTTTCTTT
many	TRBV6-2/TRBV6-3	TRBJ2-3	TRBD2	CASSYSAGESDTQYF	TGTGCCAGCAGTTACTCGGCGGGAGAATCAGATACGCAGTATTTT
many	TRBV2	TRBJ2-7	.	CASSLSWEGGSYEQYF	TGTGCCAGCAGCCTGTCATGGGAAGGTGGTTCCTACGAGCAGTACTTC
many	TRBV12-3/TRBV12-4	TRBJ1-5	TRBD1	CASSPGGNQPQHF	TGTGCCAGCAGTCCAGGGGGGAATCAGCCCCAGCATTTT
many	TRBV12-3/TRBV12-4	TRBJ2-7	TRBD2	CASSLALLAGGFDEQYF	TGTGCCAGCAGTTTAGCTTTGTTAGCGGGAGGGTTCGACGAGCAGTACTTC
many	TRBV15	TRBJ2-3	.	CATNQDLQDHTDTQYF	TGTGCCACAAACCAGGACCTACAGGATCACACAGATACGCAGTATTTT
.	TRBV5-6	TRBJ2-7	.	CASSLGGQGTFYEQYF	TGTGCCAGCAGCTTGGGTGGGCAGGGGACGTTCTACGAGCAGTACTTC
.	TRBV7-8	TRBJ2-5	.	CASSLGQGGRETQYF	TGTGCCAGCAGCTTAGGGCAGGGCGGACGGGAGACCCAGTACTTC
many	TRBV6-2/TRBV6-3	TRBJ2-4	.	CASSYSKTRLAKNIQYF	TGTGCCAGCAGTTACTCGAAGACCCGGCTAGCCAAAAACATTCAGTACTTC
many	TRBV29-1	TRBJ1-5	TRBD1	CSVDDGQGQPQHF	TGCAGCGTTGACGATGGACAGGGGCAGCCCCAGCATTTT
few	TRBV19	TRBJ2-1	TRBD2	CASSTLAGMGNEQFF	TGTGCCAGTAGTACTCTAGCGGGTATGGGCAATGAGCAGTTCTTC
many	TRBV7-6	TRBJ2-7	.	CASSFGSGTSPYEQYF	TGTGCCAGCAGCTTCGGATCCGGGACATCGCCCTACGAGCAGTACTTC
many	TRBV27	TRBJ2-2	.	CASSPGANTGELFF	TGTGCCAGCAGTCCGGGAGCGAACACCGGGGAGCTGTTTTTT
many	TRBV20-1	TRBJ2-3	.	CSAFYIGTDTQYF	TGCAGTGCTTTCTACATAGGGACAGATACGCAGTATTTT
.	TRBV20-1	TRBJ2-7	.	CSARAGSYEQYF	TGCAGTGCTAGAGCGGGGAGCTACGAGCAGTACTTC
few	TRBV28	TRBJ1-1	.	CASSLAGTNTEAFF	TGTGCCAGCAGTTTGGCAGGGACGAACACTGAAGCTTTCTTT
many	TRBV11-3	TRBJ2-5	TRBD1	CASSTGQGIQETQYF	TGTGCCAGCAGCACGGGACAGGGGATCCAAGAGACCCAGTACTTC
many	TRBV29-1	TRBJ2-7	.	CSVLTPEITYEQYF	TGCAGCGTCCTGACACCCGAGATCACCTACGAGCAGTACTTC
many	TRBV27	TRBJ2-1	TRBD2	CASRYGTSGSHEQFF	TGTGCCAGCAGATATGGGACTAGCGGGAGCCATGAGCAGTTCTTC
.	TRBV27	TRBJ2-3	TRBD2	CASIASGIVTDTQYF	TGTGCCAGCATAGCAAGCGGGATTGTAACAGATACGCAGTATTTT
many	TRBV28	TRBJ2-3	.	CASSPFADTQYF	TGTGCCAGCAGTCCTTTCGCAGATACGCAGTATTTT
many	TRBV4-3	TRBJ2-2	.	CASSPTEGEWNTGELFF	TGCGCCAGCAGCCCGACGGAGGGGGAGTGGAACACCGGGGAGCTGTTTTTT
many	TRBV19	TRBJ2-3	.	CASTEGVQHTDTQYF	TGTGCCAGCACTGAAGGGGTCCAACACACAGATACGCAGTATTTT
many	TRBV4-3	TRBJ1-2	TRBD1	CASSPTPKGTGGNYGYTF	TGCGCCAGCAGTCCTACTCCGAAGGGGACAGGGGGTAACTATGGCTACACCTTC
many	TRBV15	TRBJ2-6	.	CATRSRSGANVLTF	TGTGCCACCAGAAGCAGGTCTGGGGCCAACGTCCTGACTTTC
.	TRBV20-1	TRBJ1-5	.	CSAATRESGNQPQHF	TGCAGTGCCGCTACGAGGGAGTCGGGCAATCAGCCCCAGCATTTT
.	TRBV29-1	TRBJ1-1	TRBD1	CSVDRGGVEAFF	TGCAGCGTTGACCGAGGGGGCGTTGAAGCTTTCTTT
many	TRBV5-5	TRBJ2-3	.	CASIGGSTDTQYF	TGTGCCAGCATCGGGGGTAGCACAGATACGCAGTATTTT
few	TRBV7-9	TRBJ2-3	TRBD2	CASSPPGLAEGNF	TGTGCCAGCAGCCCACCGGGACTAGCCGAGGGGAATTTT
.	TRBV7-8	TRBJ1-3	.	CASSYGNTIYF	TGTGCCAGCAGCTACGGAAACACCATATATTTT
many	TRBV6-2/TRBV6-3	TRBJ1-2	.	CASSHLTENYGYTF	TGTGCCAGTAGTCATCTCACAGAGAACTATGGCTACACCTTC
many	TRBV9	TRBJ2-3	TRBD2	CASSPSGTTSGSTQYF	TGTGCCAGCAGCCCCAGTGGGACGACTAGCGGGAGTACGCAGTATTTT
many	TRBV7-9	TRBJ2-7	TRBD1	CASSQPGTGIGEQYF	TGTGCCAGCAGCCAACCAGGGACAGGGATCGGCGAGCAGTACTTC
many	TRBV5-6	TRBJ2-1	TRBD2	CASSLLLAGAGSYNEQFF	TGTGCCAGCAGCTTGTTACTAGCGGGGGCCGGCTCCTACAATGAGCAGTTCTTC
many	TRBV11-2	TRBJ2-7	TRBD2	CASSFGTSGYEQYF	TGTGCCAGCAGCTTCGGAACTAGCGGCTACGAGCAGTACTTC
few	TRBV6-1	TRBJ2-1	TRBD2	CASSPLAGGLGEQFF	TGTGCCAGCAGTCCCCTAGCGGGAGGTCTAGGTGAGCAGTTCTTC
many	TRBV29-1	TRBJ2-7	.	CSVVLLDISIEQYF	TGCAGCGTTGTATTATTGGACATAAGTATCGAGCAGTACTTC
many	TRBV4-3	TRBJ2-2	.	CASSPTAYSNTGELFF	TGCGCCAGCAGCCCAACGGCTTATTCGAACACCGGGGAGCTGTTTTTT
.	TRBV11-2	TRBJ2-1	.	CASSSGLHHREQFF	TGTGCCAGCAGCTCGGGACTCCATCACCGGGAGCAGTTCTTC